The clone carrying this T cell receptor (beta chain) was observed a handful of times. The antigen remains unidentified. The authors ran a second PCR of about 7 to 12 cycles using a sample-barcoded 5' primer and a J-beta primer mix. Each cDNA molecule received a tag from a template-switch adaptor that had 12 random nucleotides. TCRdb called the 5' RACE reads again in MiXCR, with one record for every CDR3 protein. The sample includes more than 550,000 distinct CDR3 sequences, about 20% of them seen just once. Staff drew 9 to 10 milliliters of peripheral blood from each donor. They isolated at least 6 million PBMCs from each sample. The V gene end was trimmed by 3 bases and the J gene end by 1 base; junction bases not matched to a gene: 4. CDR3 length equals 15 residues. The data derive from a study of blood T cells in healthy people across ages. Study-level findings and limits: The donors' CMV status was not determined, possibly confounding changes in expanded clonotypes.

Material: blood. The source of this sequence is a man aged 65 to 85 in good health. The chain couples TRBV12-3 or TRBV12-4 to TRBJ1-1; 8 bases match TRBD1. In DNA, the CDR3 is TGTGCCAGCAGTTTCTCTGGACAGGGGAACACTGAAGCTTTCTTT. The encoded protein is CASSFSGQGNTEAFF.